This record covers a single T cell receptor (beta chain). Its antigen is currently unknown. Sequencing was performed with immunoSEQ multiplex PCR; in TCRdb, only in-frame clones are kept and a portion is missing. The sample includes about 26,000 clones, 70% to 80% of them seen just once. The sample is drawn from a study of memory CD4+ T cells and cytomegalovirus serostatus. General study results and limits: Suggested: most of the CMV-linked TCR signature lies in CD4+ memory cells.

The sort gate was single viable CD3+CD4+CD8-CD45RO+ cells for memory CD4+ T cells. The source material was memory CD4+ T cells from blood. This sequence was found in an adult in good health and CMV-seronegative.

CDR3 sequence: CASAHGASYNEQFF. CDR3 in DNA: TGTGCCAGTGCTCACGGGGCCTCCTACAATGAGCAGTTCTTC. The chain couples TRBV19 to TRBJ2-1, with D possibly called TRBD1 or TRBD2 (5 bases each). Trimming took off 8 bases at V and 0 bases at J, with 11 bases between the two ends. Looked up from germline, CDR1 is LNHDA and CDR2 is SQIVND (reference sequence). CDR3 length: 14 residues.